This T cell receptor beta chain was found in a study of molecular identifiers for immune sequencing clone quantification. Turning to the study itself: The replicate experiment used RNA from approximately 22,000 or 94,000 naive CD8 cells. This RNA was split into five aliquots, and four of them were sequenced.

Each CDR3 protein is one row after TCRdb ran MiXCR on the PCR reads. Of more than 450,000 distinct CDR3 sequences in the sample, 20% to 25% were seen once. This clonotype was observed a few times. It was from approximately 22,000 to 940,000 sorted cells, with 10%, 30% or 50% RNA, that naive CD8 libraries came. Sorted naive CD8 T cells were those defined as CD8+CD4-CCR7+CD45RA+. CDR1 is SQVTM, CDR2 ANQGSEA, per germline. This CDR3 is 13 amino acids long. After removal of 6 bases from V and 4 bases from J, the junction contained 6 bases not matched to a gene. The sequence came from a human donor in good health. Some libraries in this study had Jurkat cell RNA spiked in. The gene calls are TRBV29-1 and TRBJ1-3, with TRBD1 identical over 7 bases. What was sequenced was naive CD8+ T cells from blood, with Jurkat cell RNA spiked in. As for subset: FACS-sorted CD8+CD4-CCR7+CD45RA+ naive T cells. The CDR3 is CSVVGTDGNTIYF. In nucleotides, the CDR3 is TGCAGCGTGGTAGGGACAGACGGAAACACCATATATTTT.